This TCR beta chain was obtained from a study of blood T cell repertoires in COVID-19. With respect to this clone: The germline gene is not matched at one end of the junction; a read error may be the cause.

TCRdb's copy holds only in-frame clones and misses some; the assay was immunoSEQ multiplex PCR. The sample includes about 170,000 clones, approximately 86% of them seen just once. The TCR sequence derives from a man aged 80 or over with COVID-19, enrolled during active disease. The specimen sequenced was peripheral blood.

The CDR3 reads CASGRGNTEAFF. DNA of the CDR3: TGCGCGAGCGGACGGGGGAACACTGAAGCTTTCTTT. The chain joins TRBV12-3 or TRBV12-4 to TRBJ1-1; D is unresolved. The CDR3 has 12 residues.